The 30 T cell receptor beta chains in this list originate from one sample, sequenced in a study of blood T cells in healthy people across ages. With a J-beta primer mix and a sample-barcoded 5' primer, a second PCR ran 7 to 11 cycles. TCRdb re-derived calls from the 5' RACE reads in MiXCR, one entry per CDR3 protein. The sample has over a million distinct CDR3 sequences, around 27% seen once. These same data were also listed under a study on T cells of mothers and their children.

Input material: blood. The receptor set was obtained from a girl aged 2-9 years in good health.

This clonotype was seen a few times. This sequence joins TRBV28 and TRBJ2-4; D unclear. Germline V lookup: CDR1 MDHEN, CDR2 SYDVKM. The CDR3 has 11 residues. Trimming left V 5 bases short and J 8 bases short, with 7 bases between. The CDR3 nucleotides read TGTGCCAGCAGTACCGAGGACATTCAGTACTTC. Encoded protein: CASSTEDIQYF.

The J gene is TRBJ1-2, the V gene TRBV7-9; D is ambiguous. The germline gives CDR1 SEHNR, CDR2 FQNEAQ (reference sequence). V lost 4 bases and J lost 5, with 11 bases in between. This CDR3 contains 13 residues. The CDR3 DNA reads as TGTGCCAGCAGCTGGGCAGCGCATTATGGCTACACCTTC. Its protein product is CASSWAAHYGYTF.

This clonotype occurred a few times. The CDR3 nucleotides are TGTGCCAGCAGTTCCCCCGCTAGCCGAGAGCAGTTCTTC. It encodes CASSSPASREQFF. The chain uses TRBV12-3 or TRBV12-4 and TRBJ2-5; D is perhaps TRBD2 (5 bases). The J call may be faulty, since TRBJ2-1 better matches the DNA end. CDR3 length: 13 amino acids.

This clonotype showed up just a few times. The rearrangement joins TRBV7-6 to TRBJ2-5; TRBD2 aligns across 9 bases. After removal of 5 bases from V and 0 bases from J, the junction contained 7 bases not matched to a gene. This CDR3 is 16 amino acids long. Germline loops: CDR1 SGHVS, CDR2 FNYEAQ. The CDR3, as DNA: TGTGCCAGCAGCGCCGCTAGCGGGGTCTACCAAGAGACCCAGTACTTC. Protein product: CASSAASGVYQETQYF.

The chain joins TRBV19 to TRBJ1-1, with D possibly TRBD1 on 6 matching bases. CDR1 is LNHDA and CDR2 is SQIVND in the germline V gene (reference sequence). The ends were cut back, 1 base at V and 2 bases at J, with 14 bases in the middle. The CDR3 runs 16 residues. The CDR3 region has the DNA TGTGCCAGTAGTATAGGTGGGGGGGCAATTAACACTGAAGCTTTCTTT. Translation: CASSIGGGAINTEAFF.

This clonotype occurred a few times. The chain has TRBV23-1 and TRBJ2-6; D gene uncertain. TRBV23-1 is flagged as an ORF with uncertain function. V lost 3 bases and J lost 2, with 14 bases in between. The CDR3 runs to 17 residues. The CDR3 is CASSHPIPFPGANVLTF. CDR3 coding DNA: TGCGCCAGCAGTCACCCAATTCCATTTCCTGGGGCCAACGTCCTGACTTTC.

There are many counts of this clonotype. The J gene is TRBJ1-5, the V gene TRBV27; unclear D gene. Trimming took off 2 bases at V and 3 bases at J, with 11 bases between the two ends. The length of the CDR3 is 15 residues. CDR1 is MNHEY and CDR2 is SMNVEV in the germline V gene (reference sequence). Written as DNA, the CDR3 is TGTGCCAGCAGTTTAGGGGTTCCGACCAATCAGCCCCAGCATTTT. It codes for CASSLGVPTNQPQHF.

This clonotype was observed a handful of times. The chain combines TRBV15 with TRBJ1-5, with D possibly matching TRBD1 (5 bases). V lost 9 bases and J 1 base, leaving 16 bases between the germline ends. From germline, CDR1 is LNHNV and CDR2 YYDKDF (reference sequence). The CDR3 length is 15 residues. The CDR3 spells CATSPTRQSNQPQHF. DNA for the CDR3: TGTGCCACGTCGCCTACCCGACAGAGCAATCAGCCCCAGCATTTT.

In its sample, this clonotype was seen a few times. The chain recombines TRBV2 with TRBJ1-4; TRBD1 matches 7 bases. Germline-derived CDR1 and CDR2 are SNHLY and FYNNEI. With 8 bases clipped from V and 8 bases from J, the junction kept 8 bases outside the gene matches. The CDR3 is 13 amino acids. The CDR3 protein is CASGGRGVEKLFF. The CDR3 DNA follows: TGTGCCAGCGGCGGCAGGGGGGTCGAAAAACTGTTTTTT. Looking up the rest from reference TRBV2 and TRBJ1-4 gives the full variable domain: EPEVTQTPSHQVTQMGQEVILRCVPISNHLYFYWYRQILGQKVEFLVSFYNNEISEKSEIFDDQFSVERPDGSNFTLKIRSTKLEDSAMYFCASGGRGVEKLFFGSGTQLSVL.

The V and J genes are TRBV29-1 and TRBJ2-2; TRBD1 might be the D (5 bases). The CDR3 extends over 12 amino acids. Trimming shortened V by 7 bases and J by 1 base, and 7 bases separated the two germline ends. Germline CDR1 is SQVTM and CDR2 is ANQGSEA. In nucleotides, the CDR3 is TGCAGCGCCACAGGGAACACCGGGGAGCTGTTTTTT. Translating it yields CSATGNTGELFF.

The sample holds many counts of this clonotype. The chain links TRBV28 to TRBJ2-1; D remains ambiguous. The CDR3 has 15 amino acids. Trimming stripped 7 bases from V and 0 bases from J, with 13 bases between. Germline CDR1 reads MDHEN; CDR2 reads SYDVKM. The CDR3 DNA reads as TGTGCCAGCAACCCTAGTGGTGGCTCCTACAATGAGCAGTTCTTC. Its protein product is CASNPSGGSYNEQFF.

This clonotype was seen a handful of times. V usage is TRBV7-2 and J usage is TRBJ2-5; no clear D gene. Germline V lookup: CDR1 SGHTA, CDR2 FQGNSA. This CDR3 has 15 amino acids. V lost 3 bases, J lost 3 bases, and 14 bases lay in between. The chain's CDR3 is CASSFQRTVEETQYF. Written as DNA, the CDR3 is TGTGCCAGCAGCTTCCAAAGGACCGTAGAAGAGACCCAGTACTTC.

CDR3 region: CASTARINSPLHF. DNA of the CDR3: TGTGCCAGCACGGCACGGATAAATTCACCCCTCCACTTT. V is TRBV2 and J is TRBJ1-6; D unresolved. CDR3 length: 13 residues. Germline V gene data show CDR1 as SNHLY and CDR2 as FYNNEI. The germline V and J ends were trimmed by 7 bases and 7 bases, with 11 bases remaining between them.

This clonotype was picked up a small number of times. V usage is TRBV28 and J usage is TRBJ2-3; the D gene is possibly TRBD2 (5 bases). Trimming took off 6 bases at V and 2 bases at J, with 12 bases between the two ends. This CDR3 is 14 amino acids long. Germline CDR1 reads MDHEN; CDR2 reads SYDVKM. The CDR3 loop is CASRTHRDTDTQYF. Here the CDR3 DNA reads TGTGCCAGCAGGACCCACCGGGACACAGATACGCAGTATTTT.

This clonotype has more than one count but fewer than ten. The chain recombines TRBV3-1 with TRBJ2-7; no firm D call. V gave up 2 bases and J gave up 5 bases, with 7 bases separating them. CDR1 and CDR2 (germline): LGHDT, YNNKEL (reference sequence). The CDR3 runs 12 residues. CDR3 nucleotide sequence: TGTGCCAGCAGCCAAAATCTCCACGAGCAGTACTTC. Its translation is CASSQNLHEQYF.

The J gene is TRBJ2-2, the V gene TRBV29-1; D is undetermined. The V end was cut by 4 bases, the J end by 7 bases, with 13 bases between. This CDR3 contains 13 residues. In germline, CDR1 is SQVTM, CDR2 ANQGSEA. CDR3 amino acids: CSVVWDRNGELFF. CDR3 nucleotide sequence: TGCAGCGTTGTTTGGGATAGGAACGGGGAGCTGTTTTTT.

The genes are TRBV7-3 and TRBJ2-6; the D is unclear. The CDR3 length is 15 residues. Germline values: CDR1 SGHTA, CDR2 FQGTGA. V lost 4 bases to trimming and J lost 4 bases, with 11 bases between them. The CDR3 protein is CASSSGTPGANVLTF. The CDR3 bases are TGTGCCAGCAGCTCCGGCACCCCCGGGGCCAACGTCCTGACTTTC.

The CDR3 here is CASSARTAKNIQYF. DNA for the CDR3: TGTGCCAGCAGTGCCAGGACGGCCAAAAACATTCAGTACTTC. The chain links TRBV12-3 or TRBV12-4 to TRBJ2-4; D is ambiguous. V lost 5 bases and J 1 base, leaving 9 bases between the germline ends. The CDR3 is 14 residues long.

The rearrangement joins TRBV5-1 to TRBJ2-7; tentative D call: TRBD1 (6 bases). Germline assignment: CDR1 SGHRS and CDR2 YFSETQ. CDR3 size: 14 residues. The V gene lost 5 bases and the J gene lost 6 bases, with 18 bases spanning the gap. This chain's CDR3 is CASRPLDRLAEQYF. CDR3 bases: TGCGCCAGCAGGCCTCTGGACAGACTGGCCGAGCAGTACTTC. The full variable domain, rest sourced from reference TRBV5-1 and TRBJ2-7, is KAGVTQTPRYLIKTRGQQVTLSCSPISGHRSVSWYQQTPGQGLQFLFEYFSETQRNKGNFPGRFSGRQFSNSRSEMNVSTLELGDSALYLCASRPLDRLAEQYFGPGTRLTVT.

This clonotype was found a few times. V gene TRBV4-3 combines with J gene TRBJ1-1; D is possibly TRBD1 (5 bases). V lost 1 base to trimming and J lost 2 bases, with 11 bases between them. Germline CDR1 is LGHNA and CDR2 is YSLEER. CDR3 length equals 15 residues. The CDR3 loop reads CASSQVGQLNTEAFF. CDR3 bases: TGCGCCAGCAGCCAAGTCGGACAACTAAACACTGAAGCTTTCTTT.

V usage is TRBV10-3 and J usage is TRBJ2-1; weak D call: TRBD1 (5 bases). The CDR3 covers 15 residues. The germline CDR1 and CDR2 sequences are ENHRY and SYGVKD. V was pared by 5 bases and J by 7 bases, with 18 bases between. CDR3: CAISLVGLKGNEQFF. For the CDR3, the DNA is TGTGCCATCAGTTTAGTGGGCCTAAAGGGGAATGAGCAGTTCTTC.

This clonotype was counted between two and nine times. The rearrangement links TRBV29-1 to TRBJ2-7; 7 bases are shared with TRBD1. From germline, CDR1 is SQVTM and CDR2 ANQGSEA. With V trimmed by 4 bases and J by 6 bases, 9 bases remained unmatched. There are 13 residues in the CDR3. CDR3 in amino acids: CSVGPTGYCEQYF. The CDR3 DNA follows: TGCAGCGTTGGTCCGACAGGGTACTGCGAGCAGTACTTC.

Only a few counts were recorded for this clonotype. This sequence joins TRBV7-9 and TRBJ2-7; D perhaps matches TRBD2 (6 bases). Trimming cost V 5 bases and J 5 bases, with 16 bases left between them. CDR1 SEHNR and CDR2 FQNEAQ come from the germline V gene (reference sequence). The CDR3 is made up of 14 amino acids. Here the CDR3 reads CASSPPTGSHEQYF. The CDR3 nucleotides are TGTGCCAGCAGCCCCCCGACCGGGAGCCACGAGCAGTACTTC.

This clonotype was seen more than once but under ten times. This rearrangement joins TRBV7-2 to TRBJ2-1; D is possibly TRBD1 or TRBD2 (5 bases each). Deletions cut 3 bases from V and 0 bases from J, with 15 bases between. The V gene's germline CDR1 is SGHTA and CDR2 FQGNSA. The CDR3 loop spans 17 amino acids. The CDR3 region is CASSFQFGTYSYNEQFF. DNA for the CDR3: TGTGCCAGCAGCTTTCAGTTCGGGACCTACTCCTACAATGAGCAGTTCTTC.

This clonotype occurred a few times. The rearrangement uses TRBV7-2 and TRBJ2-6; a possible D gene is TRBD2 (5 bases). Trimming took off 3 bases at V and 5 bases at J, with 5 bases between the two ends. Germline CDR1 reads SGHTA; CDR2 reads FQGNSA. This CDR3 has 13 residues. The CDR3 is CASSLDWANVLTF. The DNA for the CDR3 is TGTGCCAGCAGCTTGGACTGGGCCAACGTCCTGACTTTC.

The chain is built from TRBV4-3 and TRBJ2-7; either TRBD1 or TRBD2 may fit D (5 bases each). Germline assignment: CDR1 LGHNA and CDR2 YSLEER. This CDR3 is built from 13 residues. V shed 1 base and J shed 5 bases, with 9 bases lying between them. Here the CDR3 reads CASSQGWGNEQYF. The DNA of the CDR3 is TGCGCCAGCAGCCAAGGGTGGGGGAACGAGCAGTACTTC.

The chain uses TRBV28 and TRBJ2-5; a weak D match, TRBD2 (6 bases). The end of the DNA aligns better with TRBJ2-7, so the J call may be wrong. The V gene's germline CDR1 is MDHEN and CDR2 SYDVKM. The CDR3 loop spans 14 amino acids. In nucleotides, the CDR3 is TGTGCCAGCAGCACGTTTAGCGGCTCCTACGAGCAGTACTTC. This translates into CASSTFSGSYEQYF.

The CDR3 DNA is TGTGCCAGCAGTTTTAGTTCGATGGAGCTGTTTTTT. Encoded protein: CASSFSSMELFF. The rearrangement uses TRBV27 and TRBJ2-2; D remains unclear. The germline CDR1 and CDR2 sequences are MNHEY and SMNVEV (reference sequence). This CDR3 region has 12 residues. Trimming left V 3 bases short and J 10 bases short, with 9 bases between.

This clonotype was found a few times. V is TRBV6-2 or TRBV6-3 and J is TRBJ2-5; possible D gene TRBD1, 5 bases. The CDR3 spans 15 residues. V lost 6 bases and J 4 bases, leaving 18 bases between the germline ends. Germline values: CDR1 MNHEY, CDR2 SVGEGT. CDR3 nucleotides: TGTGCCAGCAGCCTTTTACAGGAGCCGACAGAGACCCAGTACTTC. This encodes CASSLLQEPTETQYF.

For this clonotype: Given a much more abundant clone one base away, this may be a read error. This rearrangement joins TRBV4-1 to TRBJ2-3; no clear D gene. CDR1 is MGHRA and CDR2 is YSYEKL in the germline V gene. Trimming pared 0 bases from V and 4 bases from J, leaving 5 bases between. The CDR3 has 13 residues. The CDR3 region is CASSQDFADTQYF. CDR3 DNA sequence: TGCGCCAGCAGCCAAGATTTTGCAGATACGCAGTATTTT.